A single sample gave rise to the 9 T cell receptor beta chains below, sequenced in a study of T cell responses to AZD1222 COVID-19 vaccine. Only in-frame clones appear in the TCRdb table, and some are missing; sequencing was by immunoSEQ multiplex PCR. The table lists 95,000 to 150,000 clones, roughly 84% of them singletons, with 1% to 1.5% in the top ten. The starting material was peripheral blood, obtained on day 0 of AZD1222 vaccination. These receptor sequences come from an adult in good health.

The chain links TRBV29-1 to TRBJ2-1; D gene ambiguous. Germline CDR1 and CDR2: SQVTM and ANQGSEA. The V end was cut by 1 base, the J end by 2 bases, with 12 bases between. This CDR3 comprises 15 residues. The CDR3 nucleotides are TGCAGCGTTGAAGGTCATGCAGGTGCCTACAATGAGCAGTTCTTC. It translates to CSVEGHAGAYNEQFF.

This clone was found a few times. Other DNA sequences within the sample encode an identical CDR3. The chain couples TRBV19 to TRBJ1-5; the D gene is possibly TRBD1 (6 bases). The V end lost 5 bases, the J end lost 3 bases, and 11 bases lay between the germline ends. This CDR3 has 14 amino acids. The germline V gene has CDR1 LNHDA and CDR2 SQIVND (reference sequence). In DNA form, the CDR3 reads TGTGCCAGTAGTGGCGGACAGTACAATCAGCCCCAGCATTTT. Its protein is CASSGGQYNQPQHF. The entire variable domain, with the rest obtained from reference TRBV19 and TRBJ1-5, is as follows: DGGITQSPKYLFRKEGQNVTLSCEQNLNHDAMYWYRQDPGQGLRLIYYSQIVNDFQKGDIAEGYSVSREKKESFPLTVTSAQKNPTAFYLCASSGGQYNQPQHFGDGTRLSIL.

The chain joins TRBV7-2 to TRBJ1-1; TRBD1 agrees at 8 bases. V gave up 5 bases and J gave up 1 base; unmatched junction bases: 6. The CDR3 contains 15 residues. Germline V lookup: CDR1 SGHTA, CDR2 FQGNSA. This CDR3 is CASSLLGTGNTEAFF. The CDR3 region has the DNA TGTGCCAGCAGCCTGCTTGGGACAGGGAACACTGAAGCTTTCTTT.

The rearrangement joins TRBV19 to TRBJ2-1; TRBD2 is a possible D gene (8 bases). The germline CDR1 and CDR2 sequences are LNHDA and SQIVND (reference sequence). The CDR3 has 15 amino acids. V lost 6 bases and J lost 8, with 20 bases in between. The chain's CDR3 is CASSSGGGQIDEQFF. The DNA for the CDR3 is TGTGCCAGTAGCTCGGGGGGGGGACAGATTGATGAGCAGTTCTTC.

This sequence joins TRBV6-5 and TRBJ1-2; D not certain. The germline V and J ends were trimmed by 8 bases and 1 base, with 14 bases remaining between them. Germline CDR1 and CDR2: MNHEY and SVGAGI. The CDR3 contains 14 residues. CDR3 sequence: CASSWLDGNYGYTF. The CDR3 coding sequence is TGTGCCAGCTCCTGGCTGGACGGTAACTATGGCTACACCTTC.

The V and J genes are TRBV18 and TRBJ2-3, with TRBD2 identical over 7 bases. CDR3 size: 16 residues. CDR1 and CDR2 from the germline V gene are KGHSH and LQKENI. Trimming removed 4 bases from V and 1 base from J; junction bases left unmatched: 8. CDR3 bases: TGTGCCAGCTCACTCCCTAGCGGCCCTGGCACAGATACGCAGTATTTT. It yields the protein CASSLPSGPGTDTQYF.

This chain joins TRBV3-1 (or the pseudogene TRBV3-2) and TRBJ2-1; 9 bases line up with TRBD2. This CDR3 contains 16 residues. Germline trimming cut 0 bases from V and 7 bases from J; bases unmatched to any gene: 7. The germline gives CDR1 LGHDT, CDR2 YNNKEL (reference sequence). CDR3 protein: CASSQERRGGQNEQFF. As DNA, the CDR3 is TGTGCCAGCAGCCAAGAGCGGCGGGGGGGCCAGAATGAGCAGTTCTTC.

The chain is built from TRBV9 and TRBJ1-2; TRBD1 matches 7 bases. Unmatched junction bases numbered 6, after V lost 4 bases and J lost 6 bases. Germline CDR1 SGDLS, CDR2 YYNGEE. The CDR3 has 13 amino acids. The CDR3 protein is CASSSGGGDGYTF. The CDR3 DNA is TGTGCCAGCAGCTCAGGGGGGGGAGATGGCTACACCTTC.

The chain employs TRBV7-2 and TRBJ2-3; TRBD2 might be the D (6 bases). Germline V gene lookup returns CDR1 SGHTA and CDR2 FQGNSA. V shed 5 bases and J shed 2 bases, with 14 bases lying between them. The CDR3 has 15 residues. The DNA for the CDR3 is TGTGCCAGCAGCGTGAATAGCGGACTCACAGATACGCAGTATTTT. Amino acids: CASSVNSGLTDTQYF.